These T cell receptor beta chains were read from a single sample in a study of T cell changes during pregnancy in multiple sclerosis. Some clones are missing from TCRdb's copy, which holds only in-frame ones; the method was immunoSEQ multiplex PCR. The sample includes 40,000 to 60,000 clones, 85% to 95% of them seen just once. Sequencing used CD8+ T cells from peripheral blood mononuclear cells, obtained in the first trimester of pregnancy. These receptors were collected from a female donor with multiple sclerosis, enrolled in a pregnancy study. Each CDR3 is given with its conserved first and last residue. The D gene is left open where the match is weak. Size values are once, few and many counts, or a class for expanded clones, and some rows have none.

>NA|TRBV30|NA|TRBJ2-2|13
CAWRASRTGELFF
TGTGCCTGGAGGGCTAGCCGGACCGGGGAGCTGTTTTTT
>NA|TRBV7-6|NA|TRBJ2-3|19
CASSKTGRTFTGSTDTQYF
TGTGCCAGCAGCAAGACAGGAAGGACCTTTACCGGGAGCACAGATACGCAGTATTTT
>NA|TRBV19|NA|TRBJ2-7|13
CASSAGSGYEQYF
TGTGCCAGTAGTGCGGGATCTGGCTACGAGCAGTACTTC
>NA|TRBV4-2|TRBD2|TRBJ2-1|19
CASSHAGLAGGSSYNEQFF
TGTGCCAGCAGCCACGCAGGACTAGCGGGAGGGAGCTCCTACAATGAGCAGTTCTTC
>NA|TRBV7-8|NA|TRBJ2-3|14
CASRADPSTDTQYF
TGTGCCAGCCGAGCGGATCCTAGCACAGATACGCAGTATTTT
>NA|TRBV6-1|TRBD1|TRBJ2-3|15
CASSQGQGSTDTQYF
TGTGCCAGCAGTCAGGGACAGGGCTCCACAGATACGCAGTATTTT
>NA|TRBV28|TRBD2|TRBJ2-1|11
CASGTSGLQFF
TGTGCCAGCGGAACTAGCGGGCTGCAGTTCTTC
>NA|TRBV19|NA|TRBJ2-2|17
CASSWGGRLERPGELFF
TGTGCCAGTAGTTGGGGGGGGCGGCTAGAGAGACCCGGGGAGCTGTTTTTT
>NA|TRBV27|NA|TRBJ2-2|15
CASSFRTSVTGELFF
TGTGCCAGCAGTTTTAGGACAAGCGTCACCGGGGAGCTGTTTTTT
>NA|TRBV9|NA|TRBJ1-3|12
CASSERVNTIYF
TGTGCCAGCAGCGAACGGGTAAACACCATATATTTT
>NA|TRBV4-2|TRBD1|TRBJ2-7|15
CASSQEGTGHYEQYF
TGTGCCAGCAGCCAAGAGGGGACAGGGCACTACGAGCAGTACTTC
>NA|TRBV4-1|NA|TRBJ2-7|15
CASSQVPDRAYEQYF
TGCGCCAGCAGCCAAGTTCCAGACAGAGCCTACGAGCAGTACTTC
>NA|TRBV6-4|TRBD1|TRBJ1-2|14
CASTPGQGNYGYTF
TGTGCCAGCACCCCCGGACAGGGGAACTATGGCTACACCTTC
>NA|TRBV15|TRBD1|TRBJ2-3|16
CATSRGVGTVTDTQYF
TGTGCCACCAGCAGAGGGGTCGGGACAGTTACAGATACGCAGTATTTT
>NA|TRBV19|NA|TRBJ1-2|14
CASTLGGLLYGYTF
TGTGCCAGTACCCTAGGCGGACTCTTATATGGCTACACCTTC
>NA|TRBV28|TRBD2|TRBJ2-7|19
CASSPPGLAGSSGFYEQYF
TGTGCCAGCAGCCCGCCGGGACTAGCGGGTTCATCGGGATTCTACGAGCAGTACTTC
>NA|TRBV2|NA|TRBJ2-1|15
CASSEALTEVYEQFF
TGTGCCAGCAGTGAAGCGCTGACGGAGGTCTATGAGCAGTTCTTC
>NA|TRBV6-4|NA|TRBJ2-3|14
CASSPGGGGDTQYF
TGTGCCAGCAGCCCAGGAGGGGGGGGAGATACGCAGTATTTT
>NA|TRBV15|NA|TRBJ1-1|14
CATSTGRGVSEAFF
TGTGCCACCAGCACTGGGAGGGGGGTTTCTGAAGCTTTCTTT
>NA|TRBV7-8|TRBD1|TRBJ2-3|14
CASSGQGGTDTQYF
TGTGCCAGCAGTGGACAGGGCGGCACAGATACGCAGTATTTT
>NA|TRBV5-4|TRBD1|TRBJ1-1|13
CASSLQGDTEAFF
TGTGCCAGCAGCTTACAGGGGGACACTGAAGCTTTCTTT
>NA|TRBV10-3|NA|TRBJ1-1|15
CAISDEGGLNTEAFF
TGTGCCATCAGTGACGAGGGGGGGCTGAACACTGAAGCTTTCTTT
>NA|TRBV13|TRBD1|TRBJ1-2|15
CASTPKDRVDYGYTF
TGTGCCAGCACCCCAAAGGACAGGGTTGACTATGGCTACACCTTC
>NA|TRBV19|TRBD1|TRBJ1-2|13
CASRTQGNYGYTF
TGTGCCAGTAGAACACAGGGGAACTATGGCTACACCTTC
>NA|TRBV27|TRBD1|TRBJ2-1|15
CASSLGGQAYNEQFF
TGTGCCAGCAGTTTAGGGGGACAGGCTTACAATGAGCAGTTCTTC
>NA|TRBV13|TRBD2|TRBJ2-7|14
CASSNAGLAIEQYF
TGTGCCAGCAGCAATGCCGGACTAGCCATCGAGCAGTACTTC
>NA|TRBV19|NA|TRBJ1-2|14
CASCPYSGNYGYTF
TGTGCCAGTTGCCCCTATTCAGGAAACTATGGCTACACCTTC
>NA|TRBV27|NA|TRBJ1-1|14
CASRKGSLNTEAFF
TGTGCCAGCAGAAAGGGGTCCTTGAACACTGAAGCTTTCTTT
>once|TRBV10-3|NA|TRBJ1-1|12
CAIRAGATEAFF
TGTGCCATCAGGGCAGGGGCCACTGAAGCTTTCTTT
>NA|TRBV10-2|NA|TRBJ2-1|15
CASTISGDHYNEQFF
TGCGCCAGCACAATTTCAGGTGACCACTACAATGAGCAGTTCTTC
>once|TRBV7-6|NA|TRBJ2-1|13
CASSPMGGFAEFF
TGTGCCAGCAGCCCAATGGGCGGGTTTGCCGAGTTCTTC
>NA|TRBV29-1|NA|TRBJ1-2|15
CSVEVRLLRGYGYTF
TGCAGCGTTGAAGTTCGCCTCCTGAGAGGCTATGGCTACACCTTC
>NA|TRBV14|NA|TRBJ2-5|13
CASSPPRGETQYF
TGTGCCAGCAGCCCGCCTAGGGGGGAGACCCAGTACTTC
>NA|TRBV13|NA|TRBJ2-3|11
CASSPRDTQYF
TGTGCCAGCAGCCCTAGGGATACGCAGTATTTT
>NA|TRBV4-3|NA|TRBJ2-3|18
CASSQISTTRGITDTQYF
TGCGCCAGCAGCCAAATCTCCACGACTAGAGGTATAACAGATACGCAGTATTTT
>NA|TRBV19|NA|TRBJ2-5|14
CAGTSTPSQETQYF
TGTGCCGGAACTAGCACCCCCTCGCAAGAGACCCAGTACTTC
>NA|TRBV9|NA|TRBJ2-5|15
CASSVGSRGGETQYF
TGTGCCAGCAGCGTAGGATCCAGGGGCGGAGAGACCCAGTACTTC
>NA|TRBV2|TRBD1|TRBJ2-2|15
CASSGQGAGTGELFF
TGTGCCAGCAGTGGGCAGGGGGCGGGCACCGGGGAGCTGTTTTTT
>NA|TRBV9|NA|TRBJ2-3|11
CASRSQDTQYF
TGTGCCAGCCGATCACAGGATACGCAGTATTTT
>NA|TRBV28|NA|TRBJ1-2|16
CASSLARTRSLSGYTF
TGTGCCAGCAGTTTAGCCCGGACAAGATCTTTAAGCGGCTACACCTTC
>NA|TRBV30|TRBD1|TRBJ1-2|13
CAWSVGTGRGYTF
TGTGCCTGGAGTGTAGGGACAGGTAGAGGCTACACCTTC
>NA|TRBV7-2|NA|TRBJ2-1|14
CASSPLDSHNEQFF
TGTGCCAGCAGCCCCCTGGACAGCCACAATGAGCAGTTCTTC
>NA|TRBV6-1|NA|TRBJ2-7|15
CASTPAGAVGGEQYF
TGTGCCAGCACCCCGGCGGGGGCCGTGGGGGGAGAGCAGTACTTC
>NA|TRBV6-1|NA|TRBJ1-2|15
CASSSRATISYGYTF
TGTGCCAGCAGTAGCAGGGCCACCATCTCCTATGGCTACACCTTC
>NA|TRBV19|NA|TRBJ1-1|13
CASSIFRGTEAFF
TGTGCCAGTAGTATATTTCGGGGCACTGAAGCTTTCTTT
>NA|TRBV7-2|NA|TRBJ2-7|12
CASSRINNEQYF
TGTGCCAGCAGCCGTATTAACAACGAGCAGTACTTC
>once|TRBV27|NA|TRBJ1-4|17
CASSSLRGKATNEKLFF
TGTGCCAGCAGTTCCCTGAGGGGGAAGGCAACTAATGAAAAACTGTTTTTT
>medium-sized|TRBV6-4|TRBD1|TRBJ2-3|13
CASGDSGSDTQYF
TGTGCCAGCGGGGACAGTGGGTCAGATACGCAGTATTTT
>NA|TRBV28|TRBD1|TRBJ1-4|15
CASSGWDSESEKLFF
TGTGCCAGCAGTGGGTGGGACAGTGAAAGTGAAAAACTGTTTTTT
>NA|TRBV7-9|TRBD2|TRBJ2-1|14
CASSGLDTFNEQFF
TGTGCCAGCAGCGGACTAGATACCTTCAATGAGCAGTTCTTC
>NA|TRBV30|NA|TRBJ2-7|14
CAWSERLEIYEQYF
TGTGCCTGGAGTGAACGACTAGAGATCTACGAGCAGTACTTC